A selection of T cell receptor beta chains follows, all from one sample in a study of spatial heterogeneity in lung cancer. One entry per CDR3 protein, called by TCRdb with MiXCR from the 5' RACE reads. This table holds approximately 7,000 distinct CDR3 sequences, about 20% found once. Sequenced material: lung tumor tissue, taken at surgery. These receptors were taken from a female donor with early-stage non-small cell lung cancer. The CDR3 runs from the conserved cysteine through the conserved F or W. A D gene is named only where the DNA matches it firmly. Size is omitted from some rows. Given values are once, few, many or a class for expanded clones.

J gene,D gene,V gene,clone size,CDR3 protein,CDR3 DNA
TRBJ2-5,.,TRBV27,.,CASSPGGLTQYF,TGTGCCAGCAGCCCCGGAGGGCTCACCCAGTACTTC
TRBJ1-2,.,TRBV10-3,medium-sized,CAISGVTADGYTF,TGTGCCATCAGTGGTGTGACAGCCGACGGCTACACCTTC
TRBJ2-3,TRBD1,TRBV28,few,CASSSPGQENTDTQYF,TGTGCCAGCAGTTCTCCGGGACAGGAGAACACAGATACGCAGTATTTT
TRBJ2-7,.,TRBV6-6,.,CASSYKHYEQYF,TGTGCCAGCAGTTACAAACACTACGAGCAGTACTTC
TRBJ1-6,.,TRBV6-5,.,CASSYGVGFSYNSPLHF,TGTGCCAGCAGTTACGGAGTCGGGTTCTCCTATAATTCACCCCTCCACTTT
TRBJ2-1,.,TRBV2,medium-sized,CASRKLVRSYNEQFF,TGTGCCAGCAGAAAACTAGTGCGGTCCTACAATGAGCAGTTCTTC
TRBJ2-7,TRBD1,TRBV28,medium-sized,CASSLLAGGQYEQYF,TGTGCCAGCAGTTTACTGGCAGGGGGCCAGTACGAGCAGTACTTC
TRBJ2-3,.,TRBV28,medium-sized,CASREGGASDTQYF,TGTGCCAGCAGAGAAGGGGGGGCATCAGATACGCAGTATTTT
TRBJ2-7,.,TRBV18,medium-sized,CASSPGYGTYEQYF,TGTGCCAGCTCACCAGGTTACGGAACTTACGAGCAGTACTTC
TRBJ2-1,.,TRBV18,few,CASSPRQGTYNEQFF,TGTGCCAGCTCACCAAGGCAGGGGACCTACAATGAGCAGTTCTTC
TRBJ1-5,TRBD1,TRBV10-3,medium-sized,CAISEPLQGAVGNQPQHF,TGTGCCATCAGTGAGCCGTTACAGGGGGCGGTGGGCAATCAGCCCCAGCATTTT
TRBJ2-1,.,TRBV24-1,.,CATSAHGPGEQFF,TGTGCCACCAGTGCCCATGGGCCAGGGGAGCAGTTCTTC
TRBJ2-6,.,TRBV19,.,CASSGVLSGANVLTF,TGTGCCAGTAGCGGGGTCCTCTCTGGGGCCAACGTCCTGACTTTC
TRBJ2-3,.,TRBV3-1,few,CASGTEPRTQYF,TGTGCCAGCGGGACGGAGCCCAGGACGCAGTATTTT
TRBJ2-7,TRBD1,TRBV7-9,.,CASSSLGRDRALYEQYF,TGTGCCAGCAGCTCATTGGGGAGGGACAGGGCCTTGTACGAGCAGTACTTC
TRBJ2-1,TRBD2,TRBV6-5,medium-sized,CASSYSRLAGVSNEQFF,TGTGCCAGCAGTTACTCGAGACTAGCGGGGGTCTCAAATGAGCAGTTCTTC
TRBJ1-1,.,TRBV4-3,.,CASSQDRGLNTEAFF,TGCGCCAGCAGCCAAGATAGAGGGCTGAACACTGAAGCTTTCTTT
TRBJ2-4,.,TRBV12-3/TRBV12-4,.,CASTSASAKNIQYF,TGTGCCAGCACCTCCGCTTCAGCCAAAAACATTCAGTACTTC
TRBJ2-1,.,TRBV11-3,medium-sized,CASSFPGTYNEQFF,TGTGCCAGCAGCTTTCCCGGGACCTACAATGAGCAGTTCTTC
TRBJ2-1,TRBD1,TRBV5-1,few,CASSLQGDGHEQFF,TGCGCCAGCAGCTTGCAGGGGGACGGGCATGAGCAGTTCTTC
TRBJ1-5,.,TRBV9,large,CASSVTPTVNQPQHF,TGTGCCAGCAGCGTTACCCCGACAGTAAATCAGCCCCAGCATTTT
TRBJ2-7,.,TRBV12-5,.,CASGLWGSRTNSYEQYF,TGTGCTAGTGGTTTGTGGGGGTCGAGGACTAACTCCTACGAGCAGTACTTC
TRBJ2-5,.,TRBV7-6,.,CASSLVGGALETQYF,TGTGCCAGCAGCTTAGTAGGGGGGGCCTTAGAGACCCAGTACTTC
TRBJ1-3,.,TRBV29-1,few,CSVERDSRSGNTIYF,TGCAGCGTTGAACGCGACAGTCGCTCTGGAAACACCATATATTTT
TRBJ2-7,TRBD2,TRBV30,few,CAWSVPGLAFYEQYF,TGTGCCTGGAGTGTCCCCGGACTAGCTTTCTACGAGCAGTACTTC
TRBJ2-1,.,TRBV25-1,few,CASSLLGQQFF,TGTGCCAGCAGCCTACTGGGACAGCAGTTCTTC
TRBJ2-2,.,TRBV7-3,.,CASSNQGGFTGELFF,TGTGCCAGCAGCAATCAAGGGGGTTTCACCGGGGAGCTGTTTTTT
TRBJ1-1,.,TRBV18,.,CASSPQRGEGTEAFF,TGTGCCAGCTCACCACAGAGGGGAGAAGGCACTGAAGCTTTCTTT
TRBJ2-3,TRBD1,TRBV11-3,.,CASSLLQTGGDTQYF,TGTGCCAGCAGCTTGCTACAGACAGGGGGAGATACGCAGTATTTT
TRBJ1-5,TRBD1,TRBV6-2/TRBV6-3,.,CASSYIGQGASQPQHF,TGTGCCAGCAGTTACATCGGACAGGGGGCAAGTCAGCCCCAGCATTTT
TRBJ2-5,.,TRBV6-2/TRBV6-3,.,CASYRDRGSPQETQYF,TGTGCCAGTTACCGGGATCGGGGGAGCCCCCAAGAGACCCAGTACTTC
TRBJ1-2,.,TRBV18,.,CASSPRAANYGYTF,TGTGCCAGCTCACCACGAGCGGCTAACTATGGCTACACCTTC
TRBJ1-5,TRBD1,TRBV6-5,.,CASSFAGTGADQPQHF,TGTGCCAGCAGTTTCGCCGGGACAGGGGCCGATCAGCCCCAGCATTTT
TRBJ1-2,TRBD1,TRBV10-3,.,CAISESPGQGTRYGHTF,TGTGCCATCAGTGAGTCTCCGGGACAGGGTACGCGCTATGGCCACACCTTC
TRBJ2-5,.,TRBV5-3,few,CARSLWTTEETQYF,TGTGCCAGAAGCTTGTGGACAACCGAAGAGACCCAGTACTTC
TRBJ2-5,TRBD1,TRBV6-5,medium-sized,CASSYFTGGSTQYF,TGTGCCAGCAGTTACTTTACAGGGGGGTCGACCCAGTACTTC
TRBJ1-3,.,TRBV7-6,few,CASSLAAGNTIYF,TGTGCCAGCAGCTTGGCGGCTGGAAACACCATATATTTT
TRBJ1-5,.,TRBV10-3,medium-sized,CAISESWGGNQPQHF,TGTGCCATCAGTGAGTCGTGGGGGGGCAATCAGCCCCAGCATTTT
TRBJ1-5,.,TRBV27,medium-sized,CASSPSRTVSPQHF,TGTGCCAGCAGTCCCAGCCGGACCGTGAGTCCCCAGCATTTT
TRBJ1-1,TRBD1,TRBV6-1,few,CASSASGTGASDTEAFF,TGTGCCAGCAGTGCTTCCGGGACAGGGGCCTCTGACACTGAAGCTTTCTTT
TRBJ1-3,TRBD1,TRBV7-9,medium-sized,CASSSQGLDTIYF,TGTGCCAGCAGCTCACAGGGGTTAGACACCATATATTTT
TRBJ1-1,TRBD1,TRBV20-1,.,CSVGQGAVNTEAFF,TGCAGTGTGGGCCAGGGGGCAGTAAACACTGAAGCTTTCTTT
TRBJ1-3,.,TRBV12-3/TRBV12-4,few,CASGSRRGRVNTIYF,TGTGCCAGCGGATCAAGGCGGGGGCGCGTAAACACCATATATTTT
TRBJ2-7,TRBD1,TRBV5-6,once,CASTPDRGFTYEQYF,TGTGCCAGCACACCCGACAGGGGGTTTACCTACGAGCAGTACTTC
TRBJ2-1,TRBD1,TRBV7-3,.,CASSSQPGTGIHNEQFF,TGTGCCAGCAGCTCCCAACCCGGGACAGGTATCCACAATGAGCAGTTCTTC
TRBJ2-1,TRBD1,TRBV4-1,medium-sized,CASSIQGASSYNEQFF,TGCGCCAGCAGCATTCAGGGGGCGAGCTCCTACAATGAGCAGTTCTTC
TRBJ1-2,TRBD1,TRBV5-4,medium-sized,CASSVGQGSGYTF,TGTGCCAGCAGCGTAGGACAGGGAAGTGGCTACACCTTC
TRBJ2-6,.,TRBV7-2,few,CASSLRESGANVLTF,TGTGCCAGCAGCTTACGGGAATCTGGGGCCAACGTCCTGACTTTC
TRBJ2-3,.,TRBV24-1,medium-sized,CATSDVRADTQYF,TGTGCCACCAGTGATGTGAGGGCCGATACGCAGTATTTT
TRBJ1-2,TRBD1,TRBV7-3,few,CASSPRQGRGGYTF,TGTGCCAGCAGCCCCCGACAGGGGCGAGGTGGCTACACCTTC
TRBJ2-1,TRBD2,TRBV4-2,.,CASSPQWSRGGYNEQFF,TGTGCCAGCAGCCCCCAATGGTCTCGCGGGGGGTACAATGAGCAGTTCTTC
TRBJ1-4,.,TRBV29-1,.,CSVEGGSGEKLFF,TGCAGCGTTGAAGGCGGTAGTGGGGAAAAACTGTTTTTT
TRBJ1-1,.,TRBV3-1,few,CASSQEAPNTEAFF,TGTGCCAGCAGCCAAGAGGCACCCAACACTGAAGCTTTCTTT
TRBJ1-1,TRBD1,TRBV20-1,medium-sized,CSAGRQGKNTEAFF,TGCAGTGCTGGCCGACAGGGAAAGAACACTGAAGCTTTCTTT
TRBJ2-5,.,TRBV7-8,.,CASNLLPRGETQYF,TGTGCCAGCAACCTACTCCCTCGAGGAGAGACCCAGTACTTC
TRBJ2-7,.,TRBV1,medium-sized,CTSSKTSGGISYEQYF,TGCACCAGCAGCAAGACTAGCGGGGGGATCTCCTACGAGCAGTACTTC
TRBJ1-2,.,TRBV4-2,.,CASSQDEINGYTF,TGTGCCAGCAGCCAAGACGAGATAAATGGCTACACCTTC